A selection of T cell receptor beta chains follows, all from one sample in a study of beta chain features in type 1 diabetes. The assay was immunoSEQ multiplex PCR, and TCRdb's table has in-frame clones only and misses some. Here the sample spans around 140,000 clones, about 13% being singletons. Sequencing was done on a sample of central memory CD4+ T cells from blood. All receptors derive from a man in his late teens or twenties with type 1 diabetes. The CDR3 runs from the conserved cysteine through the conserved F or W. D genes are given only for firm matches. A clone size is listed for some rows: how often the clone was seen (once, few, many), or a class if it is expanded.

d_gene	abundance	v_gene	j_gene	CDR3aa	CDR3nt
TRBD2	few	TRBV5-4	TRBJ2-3	CASSLGLAGSTDTQYF	TGTGCCAGCAGCCTGGGACTAGCGGGGTCAACAGATACGCAGTATTTT
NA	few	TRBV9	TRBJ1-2	CASSPVQTNYGYTF	TGTGCCAGCAGCCCCGTACAAACTAACTATGGCTACACCTTC
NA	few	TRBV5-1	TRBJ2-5	CASSLDLETQYF	TGCGCCAGCAGCTTGGATTTGGAGACCCAGTACTTC
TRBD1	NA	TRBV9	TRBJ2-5	CASSARGQGAGETQYF	TGTGCCAGCAGCGCTCGGGGGCAGGGGGCCGGAGAGACCCAGTACTTC
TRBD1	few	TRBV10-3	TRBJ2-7	CAISIDRGSYEQYF	TGTGCCATCAGTATAGACAGGGGCTCCTACGAGCAGTACTTC
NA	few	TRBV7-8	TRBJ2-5	CASSLIGRRARETQYF	TGTGCCAGCAGCTTAATTGGCCGTCGGGCCCGAGAGACCCAGTACTTC
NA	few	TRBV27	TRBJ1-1	CASSLSWRGTFEAFF	TGTGCCAGCAGTTTATCGTGGAGGGGGACATTTGAAGCTTTCTTT
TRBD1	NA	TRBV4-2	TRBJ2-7	CASSQVAGQGAYEQYF	TGTGCCAGCAGCCAAGTCGCGGGACAGGGGGCATACGAGCAGTACTTC
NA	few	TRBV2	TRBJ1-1	CASSEDTVNTEAFF	TGTGCCAGCAGCGAGGACACGGTGAACACTGAAGCTTTCTTT
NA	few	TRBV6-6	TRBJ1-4	CASSDKTPGEKLFF	TGTGCCAGCAGTGACAAAACCCCTGGTGAAAAACTGTTTTTT
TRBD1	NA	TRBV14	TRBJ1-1	CASSQLGQGASTEAFF	TGTGCCAGCAGCCAGTTGGGACAGGGAGCGAGCACTGAAGCTTTCTTT
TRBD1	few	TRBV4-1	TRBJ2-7	CASRDMGQGYEQYF	TGCGCCAGCAGAGATATGGGACAGGGCTACGAGCAGTACTTC
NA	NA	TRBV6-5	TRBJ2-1	CASSHRAPGQYEQFF	TGTGCCAGCAGCCACCGGGCCCCCGGCCAATATGAGCAGTTCTTC
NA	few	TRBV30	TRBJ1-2	CAWSPGQNGYTF	TGTGCCTGGAGCCCGGGGCAGAATGGCTACACCTTC
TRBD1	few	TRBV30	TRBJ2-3	CAWTTGGADTQYF	TGTGCCTGGACAACAGGGGGCGCGGATACGCAGTATTTT
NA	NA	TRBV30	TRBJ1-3	CAWSRPSGNTIYF	TGTGCCTGGAGTCGGCCCTCTGGAAACACCATATATTTT
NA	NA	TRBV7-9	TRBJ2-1	CASSLRGTGEQFF	TGTGCCAGCAGCTTACGAGGGACCGGGGAGCAGTTCTTC
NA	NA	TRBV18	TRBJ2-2	CASSPLVGGINTGELFF	TGTGCCAGCTCACCACTGGTTGGAGGGATAAACACCGGGGAGCTGTTTTTT
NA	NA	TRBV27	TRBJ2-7	CASRQGRYEEQYF	TGTGCCAGCAGACAGGGCCGCTACGAAGAGCAGTACTTC
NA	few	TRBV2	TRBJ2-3	CASASGVGGTQYF	TGTGCCAGCGCCTCAGGTGTCGGAGGTACGCAGTATTTT
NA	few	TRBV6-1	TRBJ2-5	CASSDAGPLETQYF	TGTGCCAGCAGTGACGCTGGCCCATTAGAGACCCAGTACTTC
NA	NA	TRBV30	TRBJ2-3	CAWSGGYGDTQYF	TGTGCCTGGAGTGGTGGGTATGGAGATACGCAGTATTTT
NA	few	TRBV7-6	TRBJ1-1	CASSRHSEPTEAFF	TGTGCCAGCAGCCGACACAGCGAACCCACTGAAGCTTTCTTT
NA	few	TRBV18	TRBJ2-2	CASSDSTNTGELFF	TGTGCCAGCTCCGACAGCACGAACACCGGGGAGCTGTTTTTT
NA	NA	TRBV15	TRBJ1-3	CATSSSYGAGNSGNTIYF	TGTGCCACCAGCAGCTCCTATGGGGCAGGAAACTCTGGAAACACCATATATTTT
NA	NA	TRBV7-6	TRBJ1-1	CASSSQTENTEAFF	TGTGCCAGCAGCTCCCAGACAGAGAACACTGAAGCTTTCTTT
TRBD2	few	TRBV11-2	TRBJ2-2	CASSGSGSNTGELFF	TGTGCCAGCAGCGGTAGCGGGTCGAACACCGGGGAGCTGTTTTTT
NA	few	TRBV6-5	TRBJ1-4	CASTAGPTTNEKLFF	TGTGCCAGCACCGCTGGGCCGACAACTAATGAAAAACTGTTTTTT
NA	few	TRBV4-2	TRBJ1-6	CASSQETGTIPNSPLHF	TGTGCCAGCAGCCAAGAGACAGGTACCATCCCGAATTCACCCCTCCACTTT
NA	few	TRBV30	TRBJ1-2	CAWSGQHEGFSLYGYTF	TGTGCCTGGAGTGGCCAGCATGAGGGATTCTCCCTCTATGGCTACACCTTC
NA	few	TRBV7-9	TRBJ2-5	CASSLLADQETQYF	TGTGCCAGCAGCTTATTGGCGGACCAAGAGACCCAGTACTTC
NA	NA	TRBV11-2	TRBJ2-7	CASSLDRNRGGYEQYF	TGTGCCAGCAGCTTAGATCGGAACAGGGGAGGGTACGAGCAGTACTTC
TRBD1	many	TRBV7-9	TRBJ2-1	CASSITQGNEQFF	TGTGCCAGCAGCATCACACAGGGGAATGAGCAGTTCTTC
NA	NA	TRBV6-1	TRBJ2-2	CASSEVVASPGELFF	TGTGCCAGCAGTGAAGTCGTAGCGTCGCCCGGGGAGCTGTTTTTT
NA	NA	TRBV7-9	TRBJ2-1	CASSHNGDHNEQFF	TGTGCCAGCAGCCATAACGGGGACCACAATGAGCAGTTCTTC
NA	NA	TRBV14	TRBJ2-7	CASSHVFVSPYEQYF	TGTGCCAGCAGCCACGTGTTTGTCAGCCCCTACGAGCAGTACTTC
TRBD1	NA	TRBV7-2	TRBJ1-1	CASSLGTGMNTEAFF	TGTGCCAGCAGCTTAGGGACAGGGATGAACACTGAAGCTTTCTTT
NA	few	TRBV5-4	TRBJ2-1	CASSSDTGQGLNNEQFF	TGTGCCAGCAGCTCCGACACGGGACAAGGACTCAACAATGAGCAGTTCTTC
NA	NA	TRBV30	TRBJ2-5	CAWSVQTQETQYF	TGTGCCTGGAGTGTACAGACCCAAGAGACCCAGTACTTC
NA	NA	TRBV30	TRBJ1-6	CACSGLGSSYNSPLHF	TGTGCCTGTAGCGGACTGGGGAGCTCCTATAATTCACCCCTCCACTTT
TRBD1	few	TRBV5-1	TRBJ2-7	CASSLRTGPTSSYEQYF	TGCGCCAGCAGCTTAAGGACAGGGCCGACTAGCTCCTACGAGCAGTACTTC